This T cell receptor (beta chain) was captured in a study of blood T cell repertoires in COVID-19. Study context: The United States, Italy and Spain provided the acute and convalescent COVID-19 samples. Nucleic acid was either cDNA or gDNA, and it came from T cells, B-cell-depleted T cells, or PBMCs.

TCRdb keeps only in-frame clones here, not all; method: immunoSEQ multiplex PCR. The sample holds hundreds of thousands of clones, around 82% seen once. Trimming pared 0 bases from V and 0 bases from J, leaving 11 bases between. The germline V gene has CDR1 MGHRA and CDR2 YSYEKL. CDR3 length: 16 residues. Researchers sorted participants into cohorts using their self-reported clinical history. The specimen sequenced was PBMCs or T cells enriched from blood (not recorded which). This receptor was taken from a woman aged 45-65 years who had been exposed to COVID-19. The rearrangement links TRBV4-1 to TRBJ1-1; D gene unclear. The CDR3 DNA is TGCGCCAGCAGCCAAGATGCAGTCGGGATGAACACTGAAGCTTTCTTT. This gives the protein CASSQDAVGMNTEAFF.